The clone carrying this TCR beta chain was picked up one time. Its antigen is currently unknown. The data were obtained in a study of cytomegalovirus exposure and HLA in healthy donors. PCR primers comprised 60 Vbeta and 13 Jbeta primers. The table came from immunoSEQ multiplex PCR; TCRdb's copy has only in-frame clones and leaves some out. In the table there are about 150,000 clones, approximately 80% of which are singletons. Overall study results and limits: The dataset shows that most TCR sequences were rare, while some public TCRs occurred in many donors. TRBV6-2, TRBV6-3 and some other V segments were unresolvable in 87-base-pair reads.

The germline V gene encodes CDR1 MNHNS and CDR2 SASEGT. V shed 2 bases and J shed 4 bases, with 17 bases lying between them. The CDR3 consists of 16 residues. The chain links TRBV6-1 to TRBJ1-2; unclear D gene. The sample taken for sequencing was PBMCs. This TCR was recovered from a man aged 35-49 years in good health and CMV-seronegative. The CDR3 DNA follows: TGTGCCAGCAGTGAAACGCTCGGGAATGACATCTATGGCTACACCTTC. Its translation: CASSETLGNDIYGYTF.